What follows is one TCR beta chain and its context. The antigen is undetermined. The sample belongs to a study of cytomegalovirus exposure and HLA in healthy donors. The donors formed part of the approximately 120-subject validation cohort, distinct from the roughly 700-subject first cohort. Findings of the study overall: Three CMV-associated chains proved CMV antigen-specific in vitro. The study flagged some 170 TCR beta chains as cytomegalovirus-associated.

Measured with immunoSEQ multiplex PCR; TCRdb has only the in-frame clones, and not every one. Among some 100,000 clones listed, roughly 82% were seen once. The material sequenced was PBMCs. This receptor was taken from a man younger than 35 in good health and CMV-seronegative.

CDR3 residues: CASSLSGRGPSLSTEAFF. The CDR3 coding sequence is TGTGCCAGCAGCTTATCAGGCAGGGGGCCCTCCCTATCCACTGAAGCTTTCTTT. This rearrangement joins TRBV7-9 to TRBJ1-1; 8 positions agree with TRBD1. This CDR3 contains 18 residues. Unmatched junction bases numbered 15, after V lost 2 bases and J lost 4 bases. Germline V gene data show CDR1 as SEHNR and CDR2 as FQNEAQ (reference sequence).